The entry that follows covers one T cell receptor beta chain sequence. Its specificity is unknown. A much larger clone differs from this one at a single base, so this may be a read error. Blood RNA was derived from unsorted whole blood, and germline DNA was extracted too. Donors were untreated and chronically infected with HBV. The researchers drew 3 to 5 milliliters of peripheral blood before surgery. TCR beta cDNA was reverse-transcribed from around 0.55 ug of total RNA. The reaction used a constant-region primer and ProtoScript II reverse transcriptase. Sequencing libraries for TCR beta derived from three nested multiplex PCR rounds that used slightly modified ARM-PCR. With TRBV1-TRBV30 forward primers and a C-beta reverse primer, the first two PCR rounds were run for around 10 cycles each. TCRdb fed the multiplex PCR reads into MiXCR, producing one record per CDR3 protein. The data show 300,000 to 350,000 distinct CDR3 sequences, with roughly three fifths seen just once and about a sixth held by the top ten.

This sample was included in a study of tumor-infiltrating lymphocytes in primary liver carcinoma. Study conclusions and caveats: Relative to tumor region pairs, the tumor-adjacent and tumor-blood pairs showed overlap that was lower.

Germline V gene sequence: CDR1 MNHEY, CDR2 SVGAGI. This CDR3 has 12 residues. Trimming cost V 5 bases and J 6 bases, with 7 bases left between them. This chain links TRBV6-5 with TRBJ2-2; D remains unclear. Material for sequencing was peripheral blood. This receptor was taken from a woman in her twenties or thirties with primary liver carcinoma and hepatitis B virus infection. In DNA, the CDR3 is TGTGCCAGCAGTCAATTGGCCGGGGAGCTGTTTTTT. Translating gives CASSQLAGELFF.